This T cell receptor (beta chain) derives from a study of T cells in Graves' hyperthyroidism and ophthalmopathy. Amplification of TCR beta CDR3 regions was performed using RNA transcripts as template. During a first-round RT-PCR of the TCR CDR3, the HTBI primer set was used. TCRdb fed the multiplex PCR reads into MiXCR, producing one record per CDR3 protein. Of about 480,000 distinct CDR3 sequences listed, about 22% are singletons. This clonotype was counted at least ten times. In germline, CDR1 is SNHLY, CDR2 FYNNEI. The CDR3 contains 11 residues. Trimming removed 10 bases at V and 6 bases at J, with 10 bases between.

The sample taken for sequencing was blood. This TCR was recovered from a woman aged 70-85 years with Graves' ophthalmopathy. This chain links TRBV2 with TRBJ2-1; no clear D. The CDR3 nucleotides read TGTGCCACCCAAAACTTCAATGAGCAGTTCTTC. Translated, it gives CATQNFNEQFF.